This T cell receptor beta chain was documented in a study of cytotoxic CD8 clonotypes in ibrutinib-treated CLL. CDR1 and CDR2 (germline): SGHTA, FQGNSA. The V end was cut by 10 bases, the J end by 4 bases, with 17 bases between. The length of the CDR3 is 14 residues. Findings of the study overall: Clonality rose at ibrutinib response and fell back toward baseline at progression. Under treatment, the uncommon public clonotypes either contracted or remained stable.

Here immunoSEQ multiplex PCR was the method, and the copy in TCRdb shows in-frame clones only, minus some. The sample lists some 81,000 clones; roughly 83% were seen once. This clone came up once. Its target is unknown. The specimen was PBMCs, collected after 12 months of ibrutinib treatment. The chain combines TRBV7-2 with TRBJ1-3; a possible D gene is TRBD1 (6 bases). The receptor comes from a human donor with chronic lymphocytic leukemia. The CDR3 loop is CATSPGGGGNTIYF. CDR3 bases: TGTGCCACCTCGCCCGGGGGCGGGGGAAACACCATATATTTT.